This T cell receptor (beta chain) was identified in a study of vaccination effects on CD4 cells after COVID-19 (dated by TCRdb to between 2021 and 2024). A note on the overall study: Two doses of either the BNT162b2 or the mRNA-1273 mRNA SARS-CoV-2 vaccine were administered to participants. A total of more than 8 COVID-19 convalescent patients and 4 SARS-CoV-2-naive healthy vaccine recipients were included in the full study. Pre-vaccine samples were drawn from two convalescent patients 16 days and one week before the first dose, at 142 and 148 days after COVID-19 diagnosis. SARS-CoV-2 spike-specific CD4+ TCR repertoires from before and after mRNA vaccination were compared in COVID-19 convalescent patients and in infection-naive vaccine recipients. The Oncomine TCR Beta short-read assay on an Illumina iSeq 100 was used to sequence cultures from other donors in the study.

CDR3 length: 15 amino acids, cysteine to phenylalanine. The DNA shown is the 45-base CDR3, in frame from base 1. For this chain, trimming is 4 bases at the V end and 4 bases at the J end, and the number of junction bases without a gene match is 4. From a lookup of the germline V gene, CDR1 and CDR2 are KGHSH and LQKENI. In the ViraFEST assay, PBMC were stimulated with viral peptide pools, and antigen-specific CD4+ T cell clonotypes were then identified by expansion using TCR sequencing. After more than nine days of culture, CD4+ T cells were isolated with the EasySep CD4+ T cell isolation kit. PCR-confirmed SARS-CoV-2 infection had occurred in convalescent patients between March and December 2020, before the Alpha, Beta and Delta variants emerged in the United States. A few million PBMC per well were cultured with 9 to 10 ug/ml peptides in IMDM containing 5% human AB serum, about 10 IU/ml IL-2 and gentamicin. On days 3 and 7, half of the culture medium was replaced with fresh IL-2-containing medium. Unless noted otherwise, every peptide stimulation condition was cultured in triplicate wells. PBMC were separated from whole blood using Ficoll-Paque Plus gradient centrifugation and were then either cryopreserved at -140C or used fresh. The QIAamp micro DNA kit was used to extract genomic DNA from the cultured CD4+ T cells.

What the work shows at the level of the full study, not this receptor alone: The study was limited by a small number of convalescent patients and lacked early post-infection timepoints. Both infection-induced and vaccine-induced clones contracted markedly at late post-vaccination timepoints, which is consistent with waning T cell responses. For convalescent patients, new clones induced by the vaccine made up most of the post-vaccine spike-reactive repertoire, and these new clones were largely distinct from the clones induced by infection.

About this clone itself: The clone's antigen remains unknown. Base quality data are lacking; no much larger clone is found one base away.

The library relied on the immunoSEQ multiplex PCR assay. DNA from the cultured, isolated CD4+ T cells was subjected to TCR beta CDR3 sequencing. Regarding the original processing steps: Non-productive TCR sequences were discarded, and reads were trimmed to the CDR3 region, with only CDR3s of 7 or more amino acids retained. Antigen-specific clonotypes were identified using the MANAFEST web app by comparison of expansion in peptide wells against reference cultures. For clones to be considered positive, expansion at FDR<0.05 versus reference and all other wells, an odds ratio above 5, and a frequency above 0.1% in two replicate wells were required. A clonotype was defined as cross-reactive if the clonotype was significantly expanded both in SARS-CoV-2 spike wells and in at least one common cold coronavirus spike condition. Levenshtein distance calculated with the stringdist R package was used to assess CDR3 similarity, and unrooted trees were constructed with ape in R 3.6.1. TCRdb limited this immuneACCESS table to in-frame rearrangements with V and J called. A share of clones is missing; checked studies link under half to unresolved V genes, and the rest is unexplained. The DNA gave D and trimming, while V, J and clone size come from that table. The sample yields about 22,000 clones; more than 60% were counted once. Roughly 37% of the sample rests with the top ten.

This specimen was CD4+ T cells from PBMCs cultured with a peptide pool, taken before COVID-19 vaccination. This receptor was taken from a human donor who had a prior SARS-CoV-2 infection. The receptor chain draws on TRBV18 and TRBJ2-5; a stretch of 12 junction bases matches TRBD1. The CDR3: CASSRGTGGTETQYF. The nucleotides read TGTGCCAGCTCACGGGGGACAGGGGGCACAGAGACCCAGTACTTC.